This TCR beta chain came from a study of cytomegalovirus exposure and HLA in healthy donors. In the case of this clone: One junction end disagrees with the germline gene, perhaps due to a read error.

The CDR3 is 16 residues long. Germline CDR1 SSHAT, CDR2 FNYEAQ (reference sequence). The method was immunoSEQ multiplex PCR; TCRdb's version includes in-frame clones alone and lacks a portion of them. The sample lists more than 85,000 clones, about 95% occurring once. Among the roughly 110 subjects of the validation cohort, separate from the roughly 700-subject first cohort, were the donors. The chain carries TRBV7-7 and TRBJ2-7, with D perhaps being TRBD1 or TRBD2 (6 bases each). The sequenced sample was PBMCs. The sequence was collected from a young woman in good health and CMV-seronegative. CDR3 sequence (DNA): TGTGCTAGCAGCTTAGGGGGGCAGAGAGGGTCCTACGAGCAGTACTTC. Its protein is CASSLGGQRGSYEQYF. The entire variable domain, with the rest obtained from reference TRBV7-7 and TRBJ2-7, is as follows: GAGVSQSPRYKVTKRGQDVTLRCDPISSHATLYWYQQALGQGPEFLTYFNYEAQPDKSGLPSDRFSAERPEGSISTLTIQRTEQRDSAMYRCASSLGGQRGSYEQYFGPGTRLTVT.